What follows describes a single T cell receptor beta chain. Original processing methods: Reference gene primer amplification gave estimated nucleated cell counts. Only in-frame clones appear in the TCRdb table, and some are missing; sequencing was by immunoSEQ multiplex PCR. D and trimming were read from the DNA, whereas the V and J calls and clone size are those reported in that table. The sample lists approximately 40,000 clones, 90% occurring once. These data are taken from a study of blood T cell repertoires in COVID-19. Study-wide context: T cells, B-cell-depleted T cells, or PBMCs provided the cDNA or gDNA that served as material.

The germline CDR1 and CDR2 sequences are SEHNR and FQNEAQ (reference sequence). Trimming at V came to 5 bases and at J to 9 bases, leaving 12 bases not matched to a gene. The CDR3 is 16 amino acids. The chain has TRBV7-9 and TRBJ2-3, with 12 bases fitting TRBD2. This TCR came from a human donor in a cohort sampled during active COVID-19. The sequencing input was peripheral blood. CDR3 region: CASSTGLAGSQGTQYF. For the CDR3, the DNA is TGTGCCAGCAGCACCGGACTAGCGGGATCCCAAGGGACGCAGTATTTT.